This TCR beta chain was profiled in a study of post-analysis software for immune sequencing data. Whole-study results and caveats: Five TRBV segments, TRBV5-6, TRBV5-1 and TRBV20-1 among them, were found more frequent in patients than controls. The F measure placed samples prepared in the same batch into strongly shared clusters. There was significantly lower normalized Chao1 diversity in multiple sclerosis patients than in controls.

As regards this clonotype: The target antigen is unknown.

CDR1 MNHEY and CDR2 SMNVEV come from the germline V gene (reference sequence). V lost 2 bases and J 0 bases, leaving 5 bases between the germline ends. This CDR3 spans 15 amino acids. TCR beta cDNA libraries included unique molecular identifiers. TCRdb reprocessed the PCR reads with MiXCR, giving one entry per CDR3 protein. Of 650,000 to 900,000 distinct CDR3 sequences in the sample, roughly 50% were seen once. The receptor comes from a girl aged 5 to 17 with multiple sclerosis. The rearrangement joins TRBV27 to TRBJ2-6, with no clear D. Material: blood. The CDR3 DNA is TGTGCCAGCAGTTTAGCGACCTCTGGGGCCAACGTCCTGACTTTC. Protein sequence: CASSLATSGANVLTF. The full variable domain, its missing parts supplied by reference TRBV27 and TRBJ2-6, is EAQVTQNPRYLITVTGKKLTVTCSQNMNHEYMSWYRQDPGLGLRQIYYSMNVEVTDKGDVPEGYKVSRKEKRNFPLILESPSPNQTSLYFCASSLATSGANVLTFGAGSRLTVL.